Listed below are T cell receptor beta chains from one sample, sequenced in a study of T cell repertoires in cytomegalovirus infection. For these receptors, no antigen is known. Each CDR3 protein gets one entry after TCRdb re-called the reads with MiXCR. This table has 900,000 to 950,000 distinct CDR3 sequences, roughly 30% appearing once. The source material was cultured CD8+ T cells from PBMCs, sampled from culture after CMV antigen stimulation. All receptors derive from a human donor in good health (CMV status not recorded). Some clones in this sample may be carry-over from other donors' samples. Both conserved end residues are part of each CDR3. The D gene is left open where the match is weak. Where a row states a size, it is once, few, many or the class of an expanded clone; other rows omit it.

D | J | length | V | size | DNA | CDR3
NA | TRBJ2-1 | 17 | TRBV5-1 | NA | TGCGCCAGCAGCGCAAAGAGGGGGGACTCCTGGGGCGGTGAGCAGTTCTTC | CASSAKRGDSWGGEQFF
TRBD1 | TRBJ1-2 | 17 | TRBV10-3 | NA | TGTGCCACCCTACTTCCCGGGACAGGGGGGTATCCTAGTGGCTACACCTTC | CATLLPGTGGYPSGYTF
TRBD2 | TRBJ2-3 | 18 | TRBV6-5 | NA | TGTGCCAGCAGTTACTCGTCACTAGCGGGGGGGCCCACAGATACGCAGTATTTT | CASSYSSLAGGPTDTQYF
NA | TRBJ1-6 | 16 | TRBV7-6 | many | TGTGCCAGCAGCGTATACCTGAGCTCCTATAATTCACCCCTCCACTTT | CASSVYLSSYNSPLHF
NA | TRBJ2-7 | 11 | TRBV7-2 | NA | TGTGCCAGCAGCTTTTCGAACGAGCAGTACTTC | CASSFSNEQYF
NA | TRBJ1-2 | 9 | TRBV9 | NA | TGTGCCAGCAGCAATACAGGGCCCTTC | CASSNTGPF
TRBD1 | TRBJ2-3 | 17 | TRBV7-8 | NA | TGTGCCAGCAGCCTGCTGTGGACAGGGAAAGTGGCAGATACGCAGTATTTT | CASSLLWTGKVADTQYF
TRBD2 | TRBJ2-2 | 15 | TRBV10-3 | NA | TGTGCCATCAGCCTACTAGCGGACAGAACCGGGGAGCTGTTTTTT | CAISLLADRTGELFF
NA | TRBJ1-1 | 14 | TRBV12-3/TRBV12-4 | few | TGTGCCAGCAGGGAAGGGGGGTCGAACACTGAAGCTTTCTTT | CASREGGSNTEAFF
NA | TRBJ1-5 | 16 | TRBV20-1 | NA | TGCAGTGCTAGCTATACTACAGGGAGTAGCAATCAGCCCCAGCATTTT | CSASYTTGSSNQPQHF
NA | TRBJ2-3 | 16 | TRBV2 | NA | TGTGCCAGCAGGGCCGTGGGGCAGGGGTTGACAGATACGCAGTATTTT | CASRAVGQGLTDTQYF
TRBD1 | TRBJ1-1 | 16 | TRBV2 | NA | TGTGCCAGCAGTTCGAGTCCAGGGGGGGACAACACTGAAGCTTTCTTT | CASSSSPGGDNTEAFF
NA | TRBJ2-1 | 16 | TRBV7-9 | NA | TGTGCCAGCTTGCAAATCGTCGGAGGGATACAGAATGAGCAGTTCTTC | CASLQIVGGIQNEQFF
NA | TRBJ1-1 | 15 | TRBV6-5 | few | TGTGCCAGCAGTTACGCCGACCCTAACTACACTGAAGCTTTCTTT | CASSYADPNYTEAFF
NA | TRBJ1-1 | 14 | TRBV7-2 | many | TGTGCCAGCAGCTTATGGATACAGGAAACTGAAGCTTTCTTT | CASSLWIQETEAFF
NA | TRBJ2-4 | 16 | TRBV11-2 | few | TGTGCCAGCAGCTATTGGACCGCCGGGACCAAAAACATTCAGTACTTC | CASSYWTAGTKNIQYF
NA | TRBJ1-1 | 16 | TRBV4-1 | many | TGCGCCAGCAGCCTAAAAATAGGGCCTATGAACACTGAAGCTTTCTTT | CASSLKIGPMNTEAFF
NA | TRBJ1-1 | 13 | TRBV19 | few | TGTGCCAGTACCGGGACGGTGAACACTGAAGCTTTCTTT | CASTGTVNTEAFF
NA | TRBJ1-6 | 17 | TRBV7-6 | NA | TGTGCCAGCAGCTTAGGCTGGAAGGGGAGGGAGAGGTCACCCCTCCACTTT | CASSLGWKGRERSPLHF
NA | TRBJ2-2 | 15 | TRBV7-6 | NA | TGTGCCAGCAGCGCCCCCGCGGGGCGCACCGGGGAGCTGTTTTTT | CASSAPAGRTGELFF
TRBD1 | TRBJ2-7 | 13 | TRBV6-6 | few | TGTGCCAGCCTGACAGGGGGCCTATACGAGCAGTACTTC | CASLTGGLYEQYF
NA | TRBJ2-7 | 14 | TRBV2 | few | TGTGCCAGCAGGCGGGACAGAGGCGCCTACGAGCAGTACTTC | CASRRDRGAYEQYF
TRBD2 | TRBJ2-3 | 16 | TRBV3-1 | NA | TGTGCCAGCAGCCAAGAAGGACTAGCGAACACAGATACGCAGTATTTT | CASSQEGLANTDTQYF